This T cell receptor beta chain was recovered during a study of cytomegalovirus exposure and HLA in healthy donors. On this clone: Its antigen is as yet unknown.

Study-wide results and caveats: Most CMV-associated TCR beta chains were later found to appear HLA-restricted. Judged likely to be a sequencing artifact was a cluster of highly shared sequence variants.

Germline trimming cut 5 bases from V and 10 bases from J; bases unmatched to any gene: 9. Germline CDR1 is MDHEN and CDR2 is SYDVKM. This CDR3 comprises 13 residues. 13 Jbeta primers and 60 Vbeta primers were used for the PCR. Data came from immunoSEQ multiplex PCR; TCRdb stores just in-frame clones and leaves some out. The sample lists roughly 140,000 clones, over 75% occurring once. V is TRBV28 and J is TRBJ1-1, with 8 bases fitting TRBD1. The sequence was collected from a man in his thirties or forties in good health and CMV-seronegative. Source material: PBMCs. The CDR3: CASSHGQGFLAFF. The CDR3 nucleotides are TGTGCCAGCAGTCACGGACAGGGCTTTTTAGCTTTCTTT.